The clone carrying this TCR beta chain was counted ten times or more. The antigen remains undetermined. RNA and DNA were co-extracted from about 19-30 mg of unsorted bulk tissue. Resecting the tumor surgically was how the patients' primary liver carcinoma was treated. No treatment had been given to the patients, who were chronically infected with HBV. The sample originates from a study of tumor-infiltrating lymphocytes in primary liver carcinoma. General study findings and limits: Only about 7.5-24% of top clones spanned all five tumor regions. Reduced overlap was seen in tumor-adjacent and tumor-blood pairs versus tumor region pairs.

TCR beta cDNA came from about 450 ng total RNA, primed with a constant-region primer. It was through three nested multiplex PCR rounds of slightly modified ARM-PCR that TCR beta libraries arose. Amplification in the first two PCR rounds was performed using TRBV1-TRBV30 forward primers and a C-beta reverse primer for roughly 9 cycles each. A single record per CDR3 protein comes from TCRdb applying MiXCR to the multiplex PCR reads. The data hold 80,000 or so distinct CDR3 sequences, with about 70% observed a single time. Germline V CDR1 and CDR2: MDHEN, SYDVKM. This CDR3 is 15 amino acids long. Deletions cut 4 bases from V and 5 bases from J, with 16 bases between.

The receptor's source is an older woman with primary liver carcinoma and hepatitis B virus infection. Input material: liver tumor tissue from sampling region 4. Subset indicated: tumor region T4, right-lateral pole. The V gene is TRBV28, the J gene TRBJ2-3; D is possibly TRBD2 (6 bases). As DNA, the CDR3 is TGTGCCAGCAGTTCCCCCGGAGGGCGCGTAGATACGCAGTATTTT. This encodes CASSSPGGRVDTQYF.